This T cell receptor (beta chain) was sequenced in a study of blood T cells in healthy people across ages. Looking at the study overall: Capture by template switching was about one barcoded beta molecule per two T cells.

Remarks on this clonotype: A much more abundant neighbour one base away suggests this may be a read error.

The V end was cut by 6 bases, the J end by 1 base, with 9 bases between. The CDR3 runs to 12 residues. The V gene's germline CDR1 is SQVTM and CDR2 ANQGSEA. They isolated at least 6 million PBMCs from each sample. Primed by a sample-barcoded 5' primer and a J-beta primer mix, a second PCR proceeded for 7 to 11 cycles. A 12-random-nucleotide template-switch adaptor tagged each cDNA molecule. Sequencing of every sample gave 2.5 million or more CDR3-containing paired-end reads. TCRdb recomputed calls from the 5' RACE reads with MiXCR, one row per CDR3 protein. The profile covers roughly 1.4 million distinct CDR3 sequences, with approximately 59% appearing a single time and approximately 7% taken by the ten largest.

This TCR came from a man between 18 and 29 years old in good health. The chain employs TRBV29-1 and TRBJ2-5; TRBD1 is a possible D gene (5 bases). The sample comprised blood. The CDR3 DNA reads as TGCAGCGTCTCAGGGTTCCAAGAGACCCAGTACTTC. Translation: CSVSGFQETQYF.